This TCR beta chain was identified in a study of blood T cell repertoires in COVID-19. Overall study context: Italy, Spain and the United States were the sources of the convalescent and acute COVID-19 samples. PBMCs, B-cell-depleted T cells, or T cells were the source of the cDNA or gDNA that made up the material.

Cohort placement rested on clinical history that participants reported themselves. Those designated as exposed participants met a COVID-19 case within 2 weeks before study entry. Germline loops: CDR1 MNHEY, CDR2 SMNVEV (reference sequence). The CDR3 consists of 15 residues. Germline trimming cut 4 bases from V and 3 bases from J; bases unmatched to any gene: 1. The data were produced by immunoSEQ multiplex PCR, yet TCRdb's version contains in-frame clones alone and is incomplete. This table holds approximately 140,000 clones, around 90% found once. The sequence came from a woman aged 40 to 49 who had been exposed to COVID-19. J is TRBJ2-5 and V is TRBV27; 14 bases agree with TRBD2. The sample was PBMCs or T cells enriched from blood (not recorded which). CDR3 sequence (DNA): TGTGCCAGCAGTTCGGGACTAGCGGGAGAAGAGACCCAGTACTTC. Its protein is CASSSGLAGEETQYF.